These 26 T cell receptor beta chains originate from one sample sequenced in a study of control samples from healthy donors and cancer patients. Measured with immunoSEQ multiplex PCR; TCRdb has only the in-frame clones, and not every one. This table has 45,000 to 55,000 clones, 93% appearing once. Sequenced material: PBMCs. The source is a woman in her 50s with head and neck cancer.

The V and J genes are TRBV15 and TRBJ2-1; 8 bases are a match to TRBD1. In germline, CDR1 is LNHNV, CDR2 YYDKDF (reference sequence). The CDR3 runs to 14 residues. V lost 5 bases, J lost 7 bases, and 7 bases stayed unmatched. The CDR3 protein is CATSQGDRQNEQFF. CDR3 nucleotides: TGTGCCACCAGCCAGGGGGACAGGCAGAATGAGCAGTTCTTC. Variable domain in full (rest from reference TRBV15 and TRBJ2-1): DAMVIQNPRYQVTQFGKPVTLSCSQTLNHNVMYWYQQKSSQAPKLLFHYYDKDFNNEADTPDNFQSRRPNTSFCFLDIRSPGLGDTAMYLCATSQGDRQNEQFFGPGTRLTVL.

In the case of this clone: This sample includes further DNA sequences coding for the same CDR3. The gene calls are TRBV3-1 (or the pseudogene TRBV3-2) and TRBJ1-5; TRBD1 might be the D (6 bases). Germline V gene sequence: CDR1 LGHDT, CDR2 YNNKEL (reference sequence). This CDR3 has 14 amino acids. Trimming took 4 bases from V and 3 from J, leaving 10 bases between them. The DNA of the CDR3 is TGTGCCAGCAGCCTCAGGGGACACAATCAGCCCCAGCATTTT. It codes for CASSLRGHNQPQHF.

The chain uses TRBV6-5 and TRBJ2-5; TRBD1 agrees at 9 bases. The CDR3 runs to 15 residues. The ends lost 3 bases at V and 0 bases at J; junction bases unmatched: 2. Germline V gene data show CDR1 as MNHEY and CDR2 as SVGAGI. In nucleotides, the CDR3 is TGTGCCAGCAGTTATTGGGACAGGGACCAAGAGACCCAGTACTTC. It is translated as CASSYWDRDQETQYF.

The rearrangement joins TRBV19 to TRBJ1-5, with TRBD1 identical over 7 bases. The CDR3 runs to 14 residues. With 9 bases clipped from V and 1 base from J, the junction kept 6 bases outside the gene matches. Germline V lookup: CDR1 LNHDA, CDR2 SQIVND (reference sequence). Here the CDR3 DNA reads TGTGCCAGCGTTAGACAGGGAAGCAATCAGCCCCAGCATTTT. The encoded protein is CASVRQGSNQPQHF.

This rearrangement joins TRBV19 to TRBJ1-2; possibly TRBD1 for D (5 bases). CDR3 size: 9 residues. Germline values: CDR1 LNHDA, CDR2 SQIVND (reference sequence). The CDR3 is CVGRGGYTF. The CDR3 DNA reads as TGTGTGGGGCGGGGTGGCTACACCTTC.

In DNA, the CDR3 is TGCGCCAGCAGCTTCGCAGAGGGGTCTGGAAACACCATATATTTT. Its translation: CASSFAEGSGNTIYF. This chain links TRBV5-1 with TRBJ1-3, with a possible D match to TRBD1 (5 bases). The V gene's germline CDR1 is SGHRS and CDR2 YFSETQ. Trimming shortened V by 2 bases and J by 1 base, and 10 bases separated the two germline ends. This CDR3 spans 15 amino acids.

The chain employs TRBV5-1 and TRBJ2-1; the D is unclear. Looked up from germline, CDR1 is SGHRS and CDR2 is YFSETQ. The CDR3 is made up of 12 amino acids. V shed 4 bases and J shed 6 bases, with 8 bases lying between them. The DNA of the CDR3 is TGCGCCAGCAGCCTCCCTAGCAATGAGCAGTTCTTC. Translated: CASSLPSNEQFF.

The chain links TRBV19 to TRBJ1-5, with TRBD1 as a possible D gene (5 bases). Germline assignment: CDR1 LNHDA and CDR2 SQIVND (reference sequence). V was shortened by 3 bases and J by 2 bases, with 11 bases between the two germline ends. There are 15 residues in the CDR3. The CDR3 nucleotides read TGTGCCAGTAGTATGGCCGACAGAGGCAATCAGCCCCAGCATTTT. This sequence encodes CASSMADRGNQPQHF.

The V and J genes are TRBV27 and TRBJ2-1; 11 bases agree with TRBD2. The CDR3 extends over 19 amino acids. Looked up from germline, CDR1 is MNHEY and CDR2 is SMNVEV (reference sequence). The trim removed 6 bases at V and 2 bases at J, leaving 15 bases unmatched. The CDR3, as DNA: TGTGCCAGCAGCCCTCGCTGGACTAGCGGGTACGAAGCCTACAATGAGCAGTTCTTC. Translating it yields CASSPRWTSGYEAYNEQFF.

The gene calls are TRBV19 and TRBJ2-4; the D gene is possibly TRBD1 (5 bases). V lost 1 base to trimming and J lost 2 bases, with 15 bases between them. Per the germline V gene, CDR1 is LNHDA and CDR2 is SQIVND (reference sequence). The CDR3 extends over 17 amino acids. CDR3 protein: CASSIGSAGSTKNIQYF. Written as DNA, the CDR3 is TGTGCCAGTAGTATAGGTTCAGCAGGGTCAACCAAAAACATTCAGTACTTC. Full variable domain (rest looked up from reference TRBV19 and TRBJ2-4): DGGITQSPKYLFRKEGQNVTLSCEQNLNHDAMYWYRQDPGQGLRLIYYSQIVNDFQKGDIAEGYSVSREKKESFPLTVTSAQKNPTAFYLCASSIGSAGSTKNIQYFGAGTRLSVL.

The V call is TRBV6-1, the J call TRBJ1-1, with 7 positions matching TRBD1. V lost 3 bases, J lost 7 bases, and 2 bases stayed unmatched. CDR3 length equals 12 residues. Germline assignment: CDR1 MNHNS and CDR2 SASEGT. Here the CDR3 DNA reads TGTGCCAGCAGTGAGGGGACAGTTGAAGCTTTCTTT. Protein sequence: CASSEGTVEAFF.

This chain connects TRBV28 to TRBJ2-5; 10 positions agree with TRBD1. V lost 2 bases, J lost 5 bases, and 5 bases stayed unmatched. The CDR3 spans 15 residues. CDR1 MDHEN and CDR2 SYDVKM come from the germline V gene. The CDR3 DNA reads TGTGCCAGCAGTTTACACGGACAGGGGGGGGAGACCCAGTACTTC. Amino acid sequence: CASSLHGQGGETQYF.

The chain links TRBV6-1 to TRBJ2-7; 8 bases match TRBD2. Germline CDR1 is MNHNS and CDR2 is SASEGT. This CDR3 contains 14 residues. The ends lost 3 bases at V and 6 bases at J; junction bases unmatched: 7. Here the CDR3 reads CASSEGLEGSEQYF. In DNA form, the CDR3 reads TGTGCCAGCAGTGAGGGACTAGAAGGATCCGAGCAGTACTTC.

The chain is built from TRBV27 and TRBJ2-1; D perhaps matches TRBD2 (6 bases). This CDR3 spans 14 amino acids. V lost 6 bases and J 9 bases, leaving 18 bases between the germline ends. Germline assignment: CDR1 MNHEY and CDR2 SMNVEV (reference sequence). CDR3 in DNA: TGTGCCAGCAGCCTGCGGGATCACCCGGCTGAGCAGTTCTTC. This encodes CASSLRDHPAEQFF.

The V call is TRBV28, the J call TRBJ2-7, with 8 bases identical to TRBD1. The length of the CDR3 is 14 residues. The germline CDR1 and CDR2 sequences are MDHEN and SYDVKM. The V segment lost 3 bases and the J segment 2 bases; nucleotides outside the gene matches: 3. The CDR3 bases are TGTGCCAGCAGTTTCGGGACAGGACCCTACGAGCAGTACTTC. The encoded protein is CASSFGTGPYEQYF.

V and J are TRBV7-9 and TRBJ1-2, with a tentative D call TRBD1 (5 bases). This CDR3 spans 13 amino acids. Trimming stripped 5 bases from V and 5 bases from J, with 12 bases between. Looked up from germline, CDR1 is SEHNR and CDR2 is FQNEAQ (reference sequence). CDR3 protein: CASSPQGGYGYTF. CDR3 bases: TGTGCCAGCAGCCCCCAGGGCGGGTATGGCTACACCTTC.

The CDR3 DNA reads as TGTGCCACCAGCAGAGATAGGGGTCGTCCTCCCTACGAGCAGTACTTC. It specifies CATSRDRGRPPYEQYF. The chain couples TRBV15 to TRBJ2-7; D is perhaps TRBD1 (5 bases). The CDR3 consists of 16 residues. Germline V gene lookup returns CDR1 LNHNV and CDR2 YYDKDF (reference sequence). V was cut by 0 bases and J by 2 bases, with 14 bases left in between. Drawing the rest from reference TRBV15 and TRBJ2-7, the complete variable domain is DAMVIQNPRYQVTQFGKPVTLSCSQTLNHNVMYWYQQKSSQAPKLLFHYYDKDFNNEADTPDNFQSRRPNTSFCFLDIRSPGLGDTAMYLCATSRDRGRPPYEQYFGPGTRLTVT.

V is TRBV7-2 and J is TRBJ2-7; the match to TRBD1 covers 7 bases. Germline-derived CDR1 and CDR2 are SGHTA and FQGNSA. The CDR3 is 16 residues long. Trimming at V came to 4 bases and at J to 7 bases, leaving 16 bases not matched to a gene. In DNA form, the CDR3 reads TGTGCCAGCAGCTCCCCCGCGACAGGGATGGGGGAGGAGCAGTACTTC. Protein: CASSSPATGMGEEQYF.

This rearrangement joins TRBV29-1 to TRBJ2-1; possible D gene TRBD2, 5 bases. The CDR3 is made up of 13 amino acids. The V end lost 7 bases, the J end lost 4 bases, and 14 bases lay between the germline ends. CDR1 is SQVTM and CDR2 is ANQGSEA in the germline V gene. The DNA of the CDR3 is TGCAGCGCGCACCGACGAGGGTACAATGAGCAGTTCTTC. Its protein product is CSAHRRGYNEQFF.

The rearrangement uses TRBV2 and TRBJ2-1, with 14 bases fitting TRBD2. This CDR3 region has 16 residues. V was clipped by 6 bases and J by 4 bases; unmatched bases: 5. CDR1 SNHLY and CDR2 FYNNEI come from the germline V gene. The CDR3 nucleotides are TGTGCCAGCAGCGGGACTAGCGGGAGAGGGTACAATGAGCAGTTCTTC. Protein sequence: CASSGTSGRGYNEQFF.

This clone was observed a handful of times. The rearrangement links TRBV15 to TRBJ1-6, with unresolved D. V lost 5 bases to trimming and J lost 7 bases, with 12 bases between them. Germline assignment: CDR1 LNHNV and CDR2 YYDKDF (reference sequence). The CDR3 has 14 residues. CDR3 residues: CATSPDPLNSPLHF. CDR3 coding DNA: TGTGCCACCAGCCCAGACCCTTTAAATTCACCCCTCCACTTT. Full variable domain (rest looked up from reference TRBV15 and TRBJ1-6): DAMVIQNPRYQVTQFGKPVTLSCSQTLNHNVMYWYQQKSSQAPKLLFHYYDKDFNNEADTPDNFQSRRPNTSFCFLDIRSPGLGDTAMYLCATSPDPLNSPLHFGNGTRLTVT.

This chain links TRBV7-9 with TRBJ1-2, with TRBD1 matching 8 bases. Losses at the gene ends were 8 bases for V and 2 bases for J; bases not matched to a gene: 1. Looked up from germline, CDR1 is SEHNR and CDR2 is FQNEAQ (reference sequence). The length of the CDR3 is 12 residues. CDR3 in DNA: TGTGCCAGCCGACAGGGGAACTATGGCTACACCTTC. Its translation: CASRQGNYGYTF.

The J gene is TRBJ2-6, the V gene TRBV6-2 or TRBV6-3, with a weak D call TRBD2 (6 bases). V shed 5 bases and J shed 4 bases, with 12 bases lying between them. CDR1 and CDR2 from the germline V gene are MNHEY and SVGEGT. The CDR3 spans 15 residues. CDR3 in DNA: TGTGCCAGCAGTAACGGGAGAGCCGGGGCCAACGTCCTGACTTTC. It translates to CASSNGRAGANVLTF.

This chain uses TRBV6-5 with TRBJ2-3; 9 bases match TRBD1. Unmatched junction bases numbered 3, after V lost 2 bases and J lost 6 bases. The CDR3 totals 14 residues. Germline V CDR1 and CDR2: MNHEY, SVGAGI. The CDR3 DNA sequence: TGTGCCAGCAGTTACGGGACAGGGAGGGATACGCAGTATTTT. Encoded protein: CASSYGTGRDTQYF.

The chain employs TRBV6-1 and TRBJ2-4; no firm D call. The germline CDR1 and CDR2 sequences are MNHNS and SASEGT. Trimming stripped 1 base from V and 4 bases from J, with 8 bases between. The CDR3 extends over 14 amino acids. The CDR3 is CASSEGGIKNIQYF. CDR3 nucleotide sequence: TGTGCCAGCAGTGAAGGGGGAATAAAAAACATTCAGTACTTC.

The chain uses TRBV3-1 (or the pseudogene TRBV3-2) and TRBJ2-3; 11 positions agree with TRBD2. CDR3 length: 16 residues. V lost 2 bases and J lost 1; bases outside the gene matches: 2. Germline V gives CDR1 LGHDT, CDR2 YNNKEL (reference sequence). This CDR3 is CASSQSGLAGTDTQYF. Written as DNA, the CDR3 is TGTGCCAGCAGCCAATCGGGACTAGCGGGCACAGATACGCAGTATTTT.